The clone carrying this TCR beta chain was seen more than once but under ten times. Antigen unknown. This record comes from a study of cytomegalovirus exposure and HLA in healthy donors. The CDR3 has 15 amino acids. Germline CDR1 SGDLS, CDR2 YYNGEE. V dropped 0 bases and J dropped 7; count of bases not matched to a gene: 5. PCR was performed using 60 Vbeta and 13 Jbeta primers. Using immunoSEQ multiplex PCR, the repertoire was profiled, and TCRdb retains in-frame clones only, with some absent. Of about 160,000 clones listed, 70% to 80% are singletons. Study-wide findings and caveats: Analysis performed later showed TCR beta chains linked to HLA being more clonally expanded than equally common others. In a later analysis, a missense DCLRE1C variant was linked to TCR beta V- and J-gene trimming.

This sequence joins TRBV9 and TRBJ2-2, with 8 bases that match TRBD2. This sequence was found in a man younger than 45 in good health and CMV-seropositive. The source material was PBMCs. CDR3 protein: CASSVGQRGSGELFF. Here the CDR3 DNA reads TGTGCCAGCAGCGTAGGGCAGCGGGGGAGCGGGGAGCTGTTTTTT.